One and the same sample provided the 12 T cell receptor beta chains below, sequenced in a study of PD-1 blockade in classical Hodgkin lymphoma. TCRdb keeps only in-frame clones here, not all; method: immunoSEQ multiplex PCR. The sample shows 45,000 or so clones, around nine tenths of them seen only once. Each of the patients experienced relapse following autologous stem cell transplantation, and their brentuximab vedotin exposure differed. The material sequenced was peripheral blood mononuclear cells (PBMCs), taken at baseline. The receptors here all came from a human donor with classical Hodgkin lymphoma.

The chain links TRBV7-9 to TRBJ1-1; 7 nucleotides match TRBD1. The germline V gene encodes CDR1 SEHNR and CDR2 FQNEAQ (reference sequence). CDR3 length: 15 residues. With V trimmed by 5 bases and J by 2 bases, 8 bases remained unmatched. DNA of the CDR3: TGTGCCAGCAGCCAGGGGGTCGGGGTTAACACTGAAGCTTTCTTT. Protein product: CASSQGVGVNTEAFF.

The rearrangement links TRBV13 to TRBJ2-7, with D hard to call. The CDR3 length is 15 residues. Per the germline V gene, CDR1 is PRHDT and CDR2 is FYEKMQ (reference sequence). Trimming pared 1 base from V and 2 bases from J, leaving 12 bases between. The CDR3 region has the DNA TGTGCCAGCAGCTTAGTAACAGCGTCCCCCTACGAGCAGTACTTC. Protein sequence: CASSLVTASPYEQYF.

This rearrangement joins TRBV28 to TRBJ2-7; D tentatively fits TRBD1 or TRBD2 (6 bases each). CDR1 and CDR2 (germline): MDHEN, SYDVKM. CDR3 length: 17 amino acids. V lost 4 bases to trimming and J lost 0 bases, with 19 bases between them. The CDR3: CASSYTPGAPSSYEQYF. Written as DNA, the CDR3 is TGTGCCAGCAGTTATACCCCGGGGGCCCCGAGCTCCTACGAGCAGTACTTC.

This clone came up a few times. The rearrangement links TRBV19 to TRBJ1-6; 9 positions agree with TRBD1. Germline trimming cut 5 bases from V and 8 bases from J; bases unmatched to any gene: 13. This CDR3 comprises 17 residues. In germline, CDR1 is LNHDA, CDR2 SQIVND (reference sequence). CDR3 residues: CASSATTSGTGHSPLHF. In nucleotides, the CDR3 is TGTGCCAGTAGTGCCACCACCTCCGGGACAGGGCATTCACCCCTCCACTTT.

The chain's CDR3 is CASSATSGVYNEQFF. CDR3 DNA sequence: TGTGCCAGCAGCGCGACTAGCGGGGTCTACAATGAGCAGTTCTTC. The J gene is TRBJ2-1, the V gene TRBV7-2, with TRBD2 matching 11 bases. Germline CDR1 and CDR2: SGHTA and FQGNSA. With 5 bases clipped from V and 3 bases from J, the junction kept 3 bases outside the gene matches. The CDR3 covers 15 residues.

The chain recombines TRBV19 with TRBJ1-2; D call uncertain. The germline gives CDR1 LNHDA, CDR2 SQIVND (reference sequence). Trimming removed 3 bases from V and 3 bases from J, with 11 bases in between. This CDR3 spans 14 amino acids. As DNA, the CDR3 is TGTGCCAGTAGTATTTCGGTCGGTGACTATGGCTACACCTTC. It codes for CASSISVGDYGYTF.

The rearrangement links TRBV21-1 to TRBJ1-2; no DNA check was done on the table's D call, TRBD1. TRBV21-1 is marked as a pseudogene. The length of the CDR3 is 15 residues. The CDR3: CASSGGTGGRYGYTF. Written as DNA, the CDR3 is TGTGCCAGCAGCGGCGGGACAGGGGGCCGGTATGGCTACACCTTC.

The DNA for the CDR3 is TGTGCCAGCAGCTTTTTGCCGGGAGGTTACGAGCAGTACTTC. Translation: CASSFLPGGYEQYF. The genes are TRBV7-2 and TRBJ2-7; 7 nucleotides line up with TRBD2. Trimming cost V 3 bases and J 4 bases; bases outside gene matches: 6. The CDR3 loop spans 14 amino acids. CDR1 and CDR2 (germline): SGHTA, FQGNSA. The full variable domain, in which reference TRBV7-2 and TRBJ2-7 provide the parts outside the CDR3, is GAGVSQSPSNKVTEKGKDVELRCDPISGHTALYWYRQSLGQGLEFLIYFQGNSAPDKSGLPSDRFSAERTGGSVSTLTIQRTQQEDSAVYLCASSFLPGGYEQYFGPGTRLTVT.

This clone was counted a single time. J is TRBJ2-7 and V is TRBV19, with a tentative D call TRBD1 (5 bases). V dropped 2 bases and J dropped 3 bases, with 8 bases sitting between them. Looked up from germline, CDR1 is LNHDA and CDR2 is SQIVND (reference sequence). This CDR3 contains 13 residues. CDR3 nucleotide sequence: TGTGCCAGTAGTATATACCAGGGCTACGAGCAGTACTTC. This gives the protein CASSIYQGYEQYF.

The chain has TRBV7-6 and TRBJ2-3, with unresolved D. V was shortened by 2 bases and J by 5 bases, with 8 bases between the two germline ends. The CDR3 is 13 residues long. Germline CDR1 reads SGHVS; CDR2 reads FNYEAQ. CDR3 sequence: CASSLSSQDTQYF. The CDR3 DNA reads TGTGCCAGCAGCTTAAGTAGCCAAGATACGCAGTATTTT.

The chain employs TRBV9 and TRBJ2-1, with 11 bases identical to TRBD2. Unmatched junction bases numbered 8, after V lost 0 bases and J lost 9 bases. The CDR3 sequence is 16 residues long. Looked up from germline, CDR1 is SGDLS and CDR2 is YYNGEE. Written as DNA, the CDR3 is TGTGCCAGCAGCGTAGACATGACTAGCGGGGCGAGTGAGCAGTTCTTC. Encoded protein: CASSVDMTSGASEQFF.

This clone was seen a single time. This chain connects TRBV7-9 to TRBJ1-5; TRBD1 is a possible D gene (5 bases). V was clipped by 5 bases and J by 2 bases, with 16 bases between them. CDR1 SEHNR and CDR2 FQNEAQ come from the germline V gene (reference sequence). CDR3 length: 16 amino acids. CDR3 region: CASSATTGSGNQPQHF. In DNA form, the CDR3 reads TGTGCCAGCAGCGCGACAACAGGATCAGGCAATCAGCCCCAGCATTTT.